This T cell receptor (beta chain) was recovered during a study of T cell responses to AZD1222 COVID-19 vaccine. Study-wide findings and caveats: Spike-specific TCRs gained breadth and depth after people received two AZD1222 doses. The sample set comprised mostly white British donors with more females, and clonal diversity was possibly underestimated. Spike regions recognized by vaccine-associated CD4 TCRs spanned the protein, led by 160-218 and 743-854.

Using immunoSEQ multiplex PCR, the repertoire was profiled, and TCRdb retains in-frame clones only, with some absent. Here the sample spans 150,000 to 200,000 clones, about nine tenths being singletons. Concerning this clone itself: Antigen unknown.

The CDR3 runs 13 residues. Germline-derived CDR1 and CDR2 are LNHDA and SQIVND (reference sequence). Trimming removed 8 bases from V and 3 bases from J, with 13 bases in between. This sequence originates from an adult in good health. The J gene is TRBJ1-2, the V gene TRBV19, with D uncertain. The sequencing used peripheral blood, collected on day 0 of AZD1222 vaccination. For the CDR3, the DNA is TGTGCCAGTCATCCTGGTCCTGACTATGGCTACACCTTC. This gives the protein CASHPGPDYGYTF.